This record covers a single T cell receptor beta chain. The target antigen is unknown. The data were produced by immunoSEQ multiplex PCR, yet TCRdb's version contains in-frame clones alone and is incomplete. The sample consists of about 100,000 clones, about 83% of them appearing once. V gave up 5 bases and J gave up 4 bases, with 16 bases separating them. CDR1 is SGDLS, CDR2 YYNGEE, per germline. The CDR3 is 15 residues long. This sample is drawn from a study of identifying expanded T cells in peripheral blood. Healthy donors had no documented immune events, such as infections, while sampled. Study observations and caveats: Technical replicates showed around 1.2 changed clones; roughly two weeks roughly 16; four weeks 19. Across healthy donors, higher total template counts meant significantly greater roughly 2-week count variance.

Sequencing was done on a sample of blood. The chain is built from TRBV9 and TRBJ2-1, with D perhaps TRBD1 or TRBD2 (5 bases each). The sequence came from a person aged 18 to 75 in good health. For the CDR3, the DNA is TGTGCCAGCAGTGATACCGGGACCTATTACAATGAGCAGTTCTTC. Encoded protein: CASSDTGTYYNEQFF.